The T cell receptor beta chain described here comes from a study of cytomegalovirus exposure and HLA in healthy donors. Study summary: There were just under 400 genotyped donors. Of these, about 80% fell in the genetic ancestry cluster associated with self-reported Caucasian donors. The study, taken as a whole, reports: It was likely that a cluster of highly shared sequence variants was a sequencing artifact. Rarity characterized most TCR sequences, yet some public TCRs appeared in many donors.

The germline V and J ends were trimmed by 3 bases and 9 bases, with 15 bases remaining between them. The CDR3 covers 14 residues. Germline V lookup: CDR1 KGHSH, CDR2 LQKENI. Comments on this clone: The target antigen is unknown.

Primers for the PCR totalled 60 Vbeta and 13 Jbeta. TCRdb keeps only in-frame clones here, not all; method: immunoSEQ multiplex PCR. The sample has around 150,000 clones; 78% are singletons. This chain links TRBV18 with TRBJ2-1; no firm D call. This sequence was found in a male donor in good health and CMV-seronegative. The specimen sequenced was PBMCs. The CDR3 sequence is CASSPIRAATEQFF. The DNA of the CDR3 is TGTGCCAGCTCACCGATACGAGCTGCCACTGAGCAGTTCTTC.